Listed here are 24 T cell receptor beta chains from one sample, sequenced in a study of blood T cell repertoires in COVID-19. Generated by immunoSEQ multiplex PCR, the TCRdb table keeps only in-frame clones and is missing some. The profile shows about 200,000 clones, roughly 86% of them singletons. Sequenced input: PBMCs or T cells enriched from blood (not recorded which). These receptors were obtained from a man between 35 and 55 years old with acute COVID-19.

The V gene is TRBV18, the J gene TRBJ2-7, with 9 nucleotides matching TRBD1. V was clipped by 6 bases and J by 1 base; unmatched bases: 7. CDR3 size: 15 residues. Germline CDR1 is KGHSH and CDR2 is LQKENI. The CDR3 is CASSPTGQGSYEQYF. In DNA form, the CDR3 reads TGTGCCAGCTCGCCAACGGGACAGGGATCCTACGAGCAGTACTTC.

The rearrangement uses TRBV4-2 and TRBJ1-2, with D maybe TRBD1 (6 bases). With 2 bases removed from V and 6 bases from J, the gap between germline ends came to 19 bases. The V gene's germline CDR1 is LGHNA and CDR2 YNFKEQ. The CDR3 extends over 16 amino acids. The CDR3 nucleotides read TGTGCCAGCAGCCAACCGGGAGGGGGTCAGGAAGATGGCTACACCTTC. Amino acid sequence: CASSQPGGGQEDGYTF.

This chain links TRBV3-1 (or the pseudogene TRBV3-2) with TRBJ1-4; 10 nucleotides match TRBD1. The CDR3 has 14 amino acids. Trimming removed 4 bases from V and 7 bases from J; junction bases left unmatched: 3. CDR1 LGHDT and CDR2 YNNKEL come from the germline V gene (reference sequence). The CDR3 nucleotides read TGTGCCAGCAGCCGGGGGACAGGGGTTGAAAAACTGTTTTTT. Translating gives CASSRGTGVEKLFF.

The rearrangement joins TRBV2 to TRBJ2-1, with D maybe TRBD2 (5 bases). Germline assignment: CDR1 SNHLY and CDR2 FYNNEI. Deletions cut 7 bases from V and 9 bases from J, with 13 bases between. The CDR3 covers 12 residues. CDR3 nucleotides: TGTGCCAGCAACCCGGACTCCCTTGAGCAGTTCTTC. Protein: CASNPDSLEQFF.

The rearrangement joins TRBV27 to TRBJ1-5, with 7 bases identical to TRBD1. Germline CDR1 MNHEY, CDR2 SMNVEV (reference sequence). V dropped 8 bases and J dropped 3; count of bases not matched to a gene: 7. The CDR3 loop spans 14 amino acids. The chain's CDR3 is CASSAGTVNQPQHF. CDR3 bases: TGTGCCAGCTCAGCCGGGACAGTCAATCAGCCCCAGCATTTT.

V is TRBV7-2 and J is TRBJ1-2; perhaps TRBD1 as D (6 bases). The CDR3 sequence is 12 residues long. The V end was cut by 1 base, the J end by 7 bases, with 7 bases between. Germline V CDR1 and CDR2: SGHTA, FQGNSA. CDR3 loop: CASSLGGLGYTF. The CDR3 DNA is TGTGCCAGCAGCTTAGGGGGGCTTGGCTACACCTTC.

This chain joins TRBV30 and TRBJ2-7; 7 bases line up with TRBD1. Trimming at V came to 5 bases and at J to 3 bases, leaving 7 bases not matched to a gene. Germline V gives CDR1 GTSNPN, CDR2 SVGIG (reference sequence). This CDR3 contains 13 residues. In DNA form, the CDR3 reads TGTGCCTGGGGCCGGGACAGATACTACGAGCAGTACTTC. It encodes CAWGRDRYYEQYF.

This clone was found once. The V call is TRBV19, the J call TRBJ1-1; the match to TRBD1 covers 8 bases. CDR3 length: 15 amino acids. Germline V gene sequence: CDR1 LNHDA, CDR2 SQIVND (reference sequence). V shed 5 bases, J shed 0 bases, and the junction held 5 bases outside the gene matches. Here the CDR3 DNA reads TGTGCCAGTAGTCCCCAGGACAGGGTGAACACTGAAGCTTTCTTT. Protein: CASSPQDRVNTEAFF.

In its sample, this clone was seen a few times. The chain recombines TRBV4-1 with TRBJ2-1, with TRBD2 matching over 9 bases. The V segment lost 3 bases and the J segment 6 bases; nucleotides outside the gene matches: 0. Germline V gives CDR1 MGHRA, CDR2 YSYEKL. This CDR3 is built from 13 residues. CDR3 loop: CASSQTSGNEQFF. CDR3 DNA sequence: TGCGCCAGCAGCCAGACTAGCGGCAATGAGCAGTTCTTC.

CDR3 region: CASSFLDRNTGELFF. The CDR3, as DNA: TGTGCCAGCAGCTTTCTGGACAGGAACACCGGGGAGCTGTTTTTT. The chain recombines TRBV5-6 with TRBJ2-2, with D possibly TRBD1 on 6 matching bases. There are 15 residues in the CDR3. V lost 2 bases and J lost 1, with 9 bases in between. The germline gives CDR1 SGHDT, CDR2 YYEEEE.

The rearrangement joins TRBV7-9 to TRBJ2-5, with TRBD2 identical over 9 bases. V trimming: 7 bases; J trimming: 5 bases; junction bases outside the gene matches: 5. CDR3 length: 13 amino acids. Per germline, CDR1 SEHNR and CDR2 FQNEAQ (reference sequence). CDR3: CASTIAGAETQYF. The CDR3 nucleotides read TGTGCCAGCACCATAGCGGGAGCTGAGACCCAGTACTTC. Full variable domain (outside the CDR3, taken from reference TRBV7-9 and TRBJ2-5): DTGVSQNPRHKITKRGQNVTFRCDPISEHNRLYWYRQTLGQGPEFLTYFQNEAQLEKSRLLSDRFSAERPKGSFSTLEIQRTEQGDSAMYLCASTIAGAETQYFGPGTRLLVL.

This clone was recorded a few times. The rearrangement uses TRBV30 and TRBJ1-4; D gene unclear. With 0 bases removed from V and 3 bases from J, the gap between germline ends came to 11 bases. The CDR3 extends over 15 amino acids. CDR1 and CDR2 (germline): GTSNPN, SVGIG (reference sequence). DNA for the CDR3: TGTGCCTGGAGTGTGTTAGCCCTCGCTAATGAAAAACTGTTTTTT. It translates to CAWSVLALANEKLFF.

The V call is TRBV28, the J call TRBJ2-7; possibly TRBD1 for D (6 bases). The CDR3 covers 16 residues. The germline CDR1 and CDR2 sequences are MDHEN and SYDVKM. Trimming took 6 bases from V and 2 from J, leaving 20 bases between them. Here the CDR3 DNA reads TGTGCCAGCAGGACGGAGAGGGGACAACCGGCCTACGAGCAGTACTTC. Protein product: CASRTERGQPAYEQYF.

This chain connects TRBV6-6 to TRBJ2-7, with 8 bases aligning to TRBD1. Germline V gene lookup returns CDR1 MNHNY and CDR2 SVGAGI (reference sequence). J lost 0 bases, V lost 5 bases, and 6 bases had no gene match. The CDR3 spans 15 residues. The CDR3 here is CASSGRDRSSYEQYF. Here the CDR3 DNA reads TGTGCCAGCAGTGGGCGGGACAGGTCCTCCTACGAGCAGTACTTC.

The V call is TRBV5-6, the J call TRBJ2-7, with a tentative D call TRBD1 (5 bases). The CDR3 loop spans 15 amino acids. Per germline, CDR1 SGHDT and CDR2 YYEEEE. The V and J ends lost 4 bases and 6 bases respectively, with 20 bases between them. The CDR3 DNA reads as TGTGCCAGCAGCCGCCTAAGGCTGGGGCCAAGCGAGCAGTACTTC. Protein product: CASSRLRLGPSEQYF.

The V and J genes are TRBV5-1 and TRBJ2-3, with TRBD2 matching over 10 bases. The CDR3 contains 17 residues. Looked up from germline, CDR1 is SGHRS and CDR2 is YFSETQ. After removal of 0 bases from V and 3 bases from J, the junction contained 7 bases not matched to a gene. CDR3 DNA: TGCGCCAGCAGCTTGGTGGTAGCGGGAGGTGGTACAGATACGCAGTATTTT. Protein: CASSLVVAGGGTDTQYF.

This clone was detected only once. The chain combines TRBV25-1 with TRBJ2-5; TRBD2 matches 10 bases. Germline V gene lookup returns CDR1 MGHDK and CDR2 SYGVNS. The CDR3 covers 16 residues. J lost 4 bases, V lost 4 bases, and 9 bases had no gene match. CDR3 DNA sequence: TGTGCCAGCAGTGGGAGCGGGAGGGTTATTAGAGAGACCCAGTACTTC. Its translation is CASSGSGRVIRETQYF.

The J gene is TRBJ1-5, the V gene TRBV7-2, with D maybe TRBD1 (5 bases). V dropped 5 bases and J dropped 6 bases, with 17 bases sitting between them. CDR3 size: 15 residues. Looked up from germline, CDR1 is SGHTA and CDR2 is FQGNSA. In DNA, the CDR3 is TGTGCCAGCAGCCTTTTAGGGGATCCCAGTCAGCCCCAGCATTTT. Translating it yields CASSLLGDPSQPQHF.

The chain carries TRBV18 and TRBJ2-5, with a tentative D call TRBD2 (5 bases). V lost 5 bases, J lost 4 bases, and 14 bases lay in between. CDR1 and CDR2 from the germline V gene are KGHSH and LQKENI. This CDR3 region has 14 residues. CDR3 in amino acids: CASSAVLGRETQYF. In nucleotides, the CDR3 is TGTGCCAGCTCAGCAGTACTAGGACGAGAGACCCAGTACTTC.

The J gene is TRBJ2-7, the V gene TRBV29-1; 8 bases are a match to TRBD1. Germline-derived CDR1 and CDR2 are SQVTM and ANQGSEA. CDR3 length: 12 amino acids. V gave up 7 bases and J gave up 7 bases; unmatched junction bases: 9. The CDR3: CSAKTGAAEQYF. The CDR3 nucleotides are TGCAGCGCCAAGACAGGGGCAGCGGAGCAGTACTTC.

For the CDR3, the DNA is TGTGCCAGCAGCTCCGGGACAGGGGGCGTCACCATATATTTT. Translated: CASSSGTGGVTIYF. The V call is TRBV7-9, the J call TRBJ1-3; TRBD1 matches at 12 bases. This CDR3 is 14 amino acids long. The V and J ends lost 4 bases and 9 bases, in that order; junction bases with no gene match: 4. Germline CDR1 is SEHNR and CDR2 is FQNEAQ (reference sequence).

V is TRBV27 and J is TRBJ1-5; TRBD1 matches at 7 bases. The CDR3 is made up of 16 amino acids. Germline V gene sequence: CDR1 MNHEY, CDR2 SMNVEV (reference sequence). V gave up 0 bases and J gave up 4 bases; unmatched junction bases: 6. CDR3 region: CASSLSRTGVNQPQHF. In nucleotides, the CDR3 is TGTGCCAGCAGTTTATCCCGGACAGGAGTTAATCAGCCCCAGCATTTT.

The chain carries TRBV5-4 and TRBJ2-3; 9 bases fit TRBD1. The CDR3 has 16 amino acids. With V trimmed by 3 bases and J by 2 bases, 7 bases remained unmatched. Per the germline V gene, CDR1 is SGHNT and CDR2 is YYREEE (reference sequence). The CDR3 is CASSWGQGGNTDTQYF. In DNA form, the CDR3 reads TGTGCCAGCAGCTGGGGACAGGGAGGGAACACAGATACGCAGTATTTT.

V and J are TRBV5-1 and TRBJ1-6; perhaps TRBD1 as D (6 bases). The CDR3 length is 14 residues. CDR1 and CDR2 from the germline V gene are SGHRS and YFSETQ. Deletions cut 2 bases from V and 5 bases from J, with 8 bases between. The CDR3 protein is CASSLQGDNSPLHF. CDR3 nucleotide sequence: TGCGCCAGCAGCTTACAGGGTGATAATTCACCCCTCCACTTT.